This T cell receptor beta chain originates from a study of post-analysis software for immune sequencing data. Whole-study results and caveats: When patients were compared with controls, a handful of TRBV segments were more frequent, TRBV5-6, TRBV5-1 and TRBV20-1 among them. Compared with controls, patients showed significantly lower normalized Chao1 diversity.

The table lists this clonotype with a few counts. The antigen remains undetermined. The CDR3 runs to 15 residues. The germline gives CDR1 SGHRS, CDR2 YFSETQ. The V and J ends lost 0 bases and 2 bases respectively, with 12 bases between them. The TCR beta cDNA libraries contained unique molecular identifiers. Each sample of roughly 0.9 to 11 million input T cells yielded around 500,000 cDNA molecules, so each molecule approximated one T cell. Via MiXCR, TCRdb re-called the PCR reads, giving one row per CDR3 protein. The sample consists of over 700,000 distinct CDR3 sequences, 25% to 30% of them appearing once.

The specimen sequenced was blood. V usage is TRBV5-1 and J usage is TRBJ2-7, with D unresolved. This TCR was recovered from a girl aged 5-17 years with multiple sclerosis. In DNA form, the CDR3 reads TGCGCCAGCAGCTTGGATCGTCACCTCACCTACGAGCAGTACTTC. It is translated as CASSLDRHLTYEQYF. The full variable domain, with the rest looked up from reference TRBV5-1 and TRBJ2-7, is KAGVTQTPRYLIKTRGQQVTLSCSPISGHRSVSWYQQTPGQGLQFLFEYFSETQRNKGNFPGRFSGRQFSNSRSEMNVSTLELGDSALYLCASSLDRHLTYEQYFGPGTRLTVT.